Detailed here is one T cell receptor beta chain. Many counts were recorded for this clonotype. Its specific antigen is unknown. No qualities accompany the bases; no much larger clone lies one base away. This sample is drawn from a study of T cells in Graves' hyperthyroidism and ophthalmopathy (dated by TCRdb to the late 2010s). The study in broad terms: Peripheral blood samples were taken at the time of initial diagnosis, prior to any treatment. In six Graves' hyperthyroidism patients, the study also compared T-cell repertoires from thyroid tissue with T-cell repertoires from blood. The 100 discovery patients were randomly split 7:3 into training and test sets. After blood sampling, hyperthyroidism patients were treated with methimazole at a starting dose of 30 mg daily, and ophthalmopathy patients were treated with high-dose intravenous methylprednisolone. To identify distinguishing TCR V-J signatures, a discovery cohort of about 95 patients was used, comprising 43 with Graves' ophthalmopathy and around 57 with stable Graves' hyperthyroidism. The paper describes TCR Vbeta CDR3 sequencing of roughly 130 peripheral blood samples, made up of about 41 ophthalmopathy patients, approximately 76 hyperthyroidism patients and 17 progressor patients. Prospective prediction of ophthalmopathy was tested in an independent validation cohort of approximately 18 hyperthyroidism patients and some 17 patients who later progressed to ophthalmopathy.

As encoded in the germline V gene, CDR1 is SGHRS while CDR2 is YFSETQ. V loses 0 bases, J loses 4 bases, and the germline ends lie 11 bases apart. From the cysteine up to the phenylalanine, the CDR3 has a length of 15 residues. The kept DNA is CDR3 alone, 45 bases in frame from the first base. The research as a whole found: Sample size was not statistically predetermined, and blinding of investigators to group allocation was not performed. In validation, the model predicted progression to ophthalmopathy with approximately 70% sensitivity and roughly 75% specificity, a median of 6.5 months before onset. A model built on a 13 V-J signature distinguished ophthalmopathy from stable hyperthyroidism, reaching 87.88% sensitivity and approximately 83% specificity in cross-validation and 80%/75% in testing. Most expanded thyroid clonotypes (frequency above 0.001) were also detected in blood, a finding suggesting that blood repertoires may reflect thyroid immune responses.

Amplification of TCR beta CDR3 regions was carried out from RNA transcripts. For the first round of RT-PCR on the TCR CDR3, the HTBI primer set was used together with the Qiagen OneStep RT-PCR kit. Libraries were constructed in a second round of multiplex PCR, after which size selection and purification were performed. Libraries were sequenced paired-end with 100 bp reads on an Illumina HiSeq2000. On the study's bioinformatics: SOAPnuke was used to process the raw data, throwing out any read that contained adapters or uncalled bases, had a mean Phred below 15, or lacked an exact constant-primer or identifier match. High-quality paired reads were merged using COPE v1.2.5, and each unique nucleotide sequence was defined as a clonotype. Clonotypes were aligned to IMGT TRBV, TRBD and TRBJ reference segments using MiTCR v1.1. The analysis included only V-J combinations with a frequency above 0.0001, which together covered around 99% of the repertoires. A TCS score was defined as the ratio of F50 (clonal expansion) to E x V (chaos), with BLOSUM62-based TCRdist applied between CDR3 peptides within each V-J. Welch's t-statistics and random forest reduced roughly 540 V-J features to around 14, which were used in a naive Bayes classifier (R e1071). The public reads were reanalyzed by TCRdb: fastp trimming at Q25, MiXCR alignment, in-frame beta chains only. Rows merge per CDR3 protein into single entries with the most common DNA and genes. TCRdb assigned the V and J calls; the authors' analysis was not used. This sample comprises over 500,000 distinct CDR3 sequences, approximately 15% of them detected only once. Around 14% of the sample comes from the top ten.

A patient counted as having stable Graves' hyperthyroidism if no progression to ophthalmopathy occurred over 18 months of follow-up. Hyperthyroidism patients were newly diagnosed, had a disease duration of under 2 months, and were aged 18 to 65 years. Patients with uncontrolled infections, other autoimmune diseases, pregnancy or lactation were excluded. Diagnoses were established on the basis of clinical symptoms, serum thyroxine and TRAb, thyroid ultrasound, and orbital computed tomography. PBMCs were separated from roughly 9.3 ml of fresh peripheral blood using Ficoll-Paque density gradient centrifugation. Total RNA was extracted using Trizol reagent, and RNA quality was assessed on an Agilent 2100 Bioanalyzer.

The receptor was derived from a woman in her forties with Graves' hyperthyroidism. Sequenced sample: blood. Rearrangement joined TRBV5-1 to TRBJ1-3; a weak D assignment points to TRBD1 (5 bases agree). The DNA sequence reads TGCGCCAGCAGCTTGGAAGCAGGGAGCGGAAACACCATATATTTT. It translates to CASSLEAGSGNTIYF.